These 27 T cell receptor beta chains share one sample of origin, sequenced in a study of blood T cell repertoires in COVID-19. Assay used: immunoSEQ multiplex PCR; TCRdb lists only in-frame clones, some missing. The data contain 200,000 to 300,000 clones, 70% to 90% of them singletons. Sequences were obtained from peripheral blood. The receptor source for this set is a human donor in a cohort sampled during active COVID-19.

This clone has only one observation. The J gene is TRBJ2-7, the V gene TRBV5-4; 13 bases are shared with TRBD2. The CDR3 sequence is 15 residues long. The germline V gene has CDR1 SGHNT and CDR2 YYREEE (reference sequence). Trimming cost V 4 bases and J 2 bases; bases outside gene matches: 3. CDR3 sequence: CASSRGTSGTYEQYF. CDR3 in DNA: TGTGCCAGCAGCCGGGGGACTAGCGGGACCTACGAGCAGTACTTC.

V is TRBV27 and J is TRBJ2-7; 7 nucleotides align to TRBD1. V lost 3 bases to trimming and J lost 3 bases; unmatched junction nucleotides: 5. This CDR3 is 14 amino acids long. Germline loops: CDR1 MNHEY, CDR2 SMNVEV (reference sequence). CDR3 DNA: TGTGCCAGCAGTTTCGGGGACAGAAACTACGAGCAGTACTTC. This encodes CASSFGDRNYEQYF.

The J gene is TRBJ2-4, the V gene TRBV11-2, with D perhaps TRBD2 (7 bases). V was shortened by 6 bases and J by 6 bases, with 15 bases between the two germline ends. Looked up from germline, CDR1 is SGHAT and CDR2 is FQNNGV. The CDR3 is made up of 14 amino acids. The CDR3 is CASRWGGEGNIQYF. The CDR3 DNA reads TGTGCCAGCAGATGGGGGGGCGAGGGAAACATTCAGTACTTC.

The gene calls are TRBV23-1 and TRBJ2-1; possibly TRBD2 for D (6 bases). TRBV23-1 is annotated as an ORF whose role is uncertain. Deletions cut 2 bases from V and 0 bases from J, with 17 bases between. The CDR3 runs 18 residues. CDR3 in amino acids: CASSQGLASRRSYNEQFF. The DNA of the CDR3 is TGCGCCAGCAGTCAAGGGCTAGCGTCCCGCCGCTCCTACAATGAGCAGTTCTTC.

The chain carries TRBV30 and TRBJ1-2; tentative D call: TRBD1 (5 bases). The germline CDR1 and CDR2 sequences are GTSNPN and SVGIG (reference sequence). The length of the CDR3 is 14 residues. Between the trimmed V and J ends, which lost 4 bases and 4 bases, there was a span of 16 bases. Here the CDR3 DNA reads TGTGCCTGGAACTCGGGCCCCGGGGGCTATGGCTACACCTTC. Its translation is CAWNSGPGGYGYTF.

This chain joins TRBV19 and TRBJ2-2; D gene unclear. With 3 bases removed from V and 4 bases from J, the gap between germline ends came to 12 bases. Germline V gene sequence: CDR1 LNHDA, CDR2 SQIVND (reference sequence). This CDR3 has 15 amino acids. CDR3 sequence reads: CASSMIGLGTGELFF. The CDR3, as DNA: TGTGCCAGTAGTATGATCGGGTTGGGCACCGGGGAGCTGTTTTTT.

The chain joins TRBV6-6 to TRBJ1-1; D is perhaps TRBD1 (5 bases). Looked up from germline, CDR1 is MNHNY and CDR2 is SVGAGI (reference sequence). This CDR3 has 12 amino acids. V was shortened by 6 bases and J by 5 bases, with 10 bases between the two germline ends. The CDR3 spells CASSRGGTEAFF. DNA of the CDR3: TGTGCCAGCAGCCGCGGGGGGACTGAAGCTTTCTTT.

This rearrangement joins TRBV18 to TRBJ1-2; D not certain. The CDR3 is 13 amino acids. Germline CDR1 is KGHSH and CDR2 is LQKENI. V was trimmed by 1 base and J by 2 bases, leaving 5 bases between them. The CDR3 reads CASSPRENYGYTF. CDR3 DNA: TGTGCCAGCTCACCACGGGAGAACTATGGCTACACCTTC.

The chain recombines TRBV4-1 with TRBJ2-4; tentative D call: TRBD2 (5 bases). The CDR3 length is 19 residues. Trimming pared 1 base from V and 4 bases from J, leaving 23 bases between. CDR1 and CDR2 (germline): MGHRA, YSYEKL. This chain's CDR3 is CASSQGLLGRPPGKNIQYF. The CDR3 DNA follows: TGCGCCAGCAGCCAAGGACTTCTTGGGCGTCCCCCGGGGAAAAACATTCAGTACTTC.

This clone was counted a single time. The V and J genes are TRBV6-5 and TRBJ1-2; D is possibly TRBD1 (6 bases). With 6 bases removed from V and 7 bases from J, the gap between germline ends came to 21 bases. Germline CDR1 and CDR2: MNHEY and SVGAGI. This CDR3 spans 15 amino acids. Here the CDR3 reads CASSPKVSGVGGYTF. In nucleotides, the CDR3 is TGTGCCAGCAGCCCAAAGGTGTCAGGGGTCGGTGGCTACACCTTC.

The chain uses TRBV12-3 or TRBV12-4 and TRBJ1-1, with no clear D. With 5 bases removed from V and 6 bases from J, the gap between germline ends came to 10 bases. The CDR3 runs 12 residues. CDR3 nucleotide sequence: TGTGCCAGCAGTCTCCATGCGGCTGAAGCTTTCTTT. Residues: CASSLHAAEAFF.

This clone has a handful of counts. The CDR3 DNA is TGTGCCAGTAGTATTTCCCCAAACCCACGGAACACCATATATTTT. Amino acid sequence: CASSISPNPRNTIYF. The chain has TRBV19 and TRBJ1-3; D not resolved. V gave up 3 bases and J gave up 7 bases, with 16 bases separating them. Germline V gene data show CDR1 as LNHDA and CDR2 as SQIVND (reference sequence). This CDR3 is built from 15 residues.

V gene TRBV7-8 combines with J gene TRBJ1-1; 8 nucleotides agree with TRBD1. The CDR3 spans 18 residues. CDR1 SGHVS and CDR2 FQNEAQ come from the germline V gene. Trimming at V came to 2 bases and at J to 4 bases, leaving 15 bases not matched to a gene. The CDR3 protein is CASSLRDRRQGLGTEAFF. The CDR3 nucleotides are TGTGCCAGCAGCTTACGGGACCGACGACAGGGGTTGGGCACTGAAGCTTTCTTT.

The rearrangement joins TRBV11-1 to TRBJ1-2; no definite D call. V dropped 4 bases and J dropped 2 bases, with 11 bases sitting between them. The germline V gene has CDR1 SGHAT and CDR2 FQDESV (reference sequence). The CDR3 sequence is 14 residues long. CDR3 residues: CASSSGVGNYGYTF. The CDR3 DNA sequence: TGTGCCAGCAGCTCGGGTGTCGGGAACTATGGCTACACCTTC.

The V and J genes are TRBV7-9 and TRBJ1-5; D is perhaps TRBD1 (5 bases). Per germline, CDR1 SEHNR and CDR2 FQNEAQ (reference sequence). The CDR3 runs to 18 residues. V lost 0 bases, J lost 0 bases, and 15 bases lay in between. The CDR3 sequence: CASSLATGGWGSNQPQHF. The CDR3 region has the DNA TGTGCCAGCAGCTTAGCCACCGGGGGATGGGGTAGCAATCAGCCCCAGCATTTT.

This chain links TRBV30 with TRBJ1-6; D ambiguous. The CDR3 has 15 residues. V was clipped by 0 bases and J by 2 bases, with 8 bases between them. Germline V CDR1 and CDR2: GTSNPN, SVGIG (reference sequence). This CDR3 is CAWSVGIPYNSPLHF. Here the CDR3 DNA reads TGTGCCTGGAGTGTCGGGATCCCCTATAATTCACCCCTCCACTTT.

The V call is TRBV6-1, the J call TRBJ1-4; 7 nucleotides match TRBD1. Unmatched junction bases numbered 2, after V lost 2 bases and J lost 5 bases. The CDR3 length is 14 residues. Per germline, CDR1 MNHNS and CDR2 SASEGT. This chain's CDR3 is CASSELQGNEKLFF. Here the CDR3 DNA reads TGTGCCAGCAGTGAACTACAGGGGAATGAAAAACTGTTTTTT.

This rearrangement joins TRBV11-2 to TRBJ2-5, with 7 nucleotides matching TRBD2. This CDR3 spans 15 amino acids. V lost 1 base, J lost 2 bases, and 4 bases stayed unmatched. Germline assignment: CDR1 SGHAT and CDR2 FQNNGV. The CDR3 is CASSLGASGQETQYF. In nucleotides, the CDR3 is TGTGCCAGCAGCTTAGGTGCTAGCGGACAAGAGACCCAGTACTTC. Complete variable domain (other parts from reference TRBV11-2 and TRBJ2-5): EAGVAQSPRYKIIEKRQSVAFWCNPISGHATLYWYQQILGQGPKLLIQFQNNGVVDDSQLPKDRFSAERLKGVDSTLKIQPAKLEDSAVYLCASSLGASGQETQYFGPGTRLLVL.

The V gene is TRBV30, the J gene TRBJ1-1, with a possible D match to TRBD1 (6 bases). The CDR3 sequence is 13 residues long. Trimming removed 5 bases at V and 3 bases at J, with 13 bases between. Germline CDR1 reads GTSNPN; CDR2 reads SVGIG (reference sequence). DNA of the CDR3: TGTGCCTGGGCGATAGGGGGGGACACTGAAGCTTTCTTT. It codes for CAWAIGGDTEAFF.

The chain links TRBV7-2 to TRBJ2-1, with D possibly being TRBD2 (6 bases). Trimming removed 0 bases from V and 3 bases from J, with 21 bases in between. The CDR3 is 19 amino acids. Germline V lookup: CDR1 SGHTA, CDR2 FQGNSA. The CDR3 here is CASSLARHQAGSIYNEQFF. The CDR3 DNA sequence: TGTGCCAGCAGCTTAGCGCGTCACCAGGCGGGAAGTATCTACAATGAGCAGTTCTTC.

V gene TRBV18 combines with J gene TRBJ2-7; TRBD1 is a possible D gene (5 bases). V gave up 0 bases and J gave up 5 bases, with 17 bases separating them. Germline loops: CDR1 KGHSH, CDR2 LQKENI. The CDR3 is 16 amino acids. For the CDR3, the DNA is TGTGCCAGCTCACCACCTCGGGCAGGGTTATTTCACGAGCAGTACTTC. It translates to CASSPPRAGLFHEQYF.

V usage is TRBV4-1 and J usage is TRBJ2-1; no reliable D call. The CDR3 is 13 amino acids. V was shortened by 8 bases and J by 7 bases, with 15 bases between the two germline ends. The germline CDR1 and CDR2 sequences are MGHRA and YSYEKL. CDR3 nucleotides: TGCGCCAGCGGCACGAGGCTGCTAAATGAGCAGTTCTTC. This codes for CASGTRLLNEQFF.

J is TRBJ2-1 and V is TRBV27; D is uncertain. Trimming took off 3 bases at V and 5 bases at J, with 11 bases between the two ends. Germline CDR1 reads MNHEY; CDR2 reads SMNVEV (reference sequence). The CDR3 has 14 amino acids. Written as DNA, the CDR3 is TGTGCCAGCAGTTTTTCCAGGAAAAACAATGAGCAGTTCTTC. Protein: CASSFSRKNNEQFF.

The chain combines TRBV7-2 with TRBJ2-3; 13 positions match TRBD2. The CDR3 consists of 16 residues. Germline CDR1 is SGHTA and CDR2 is FQGNSA. Unmatched junction bases numbered 4, after V lost 4 bases and J lost 3 bases. In DNA, the CDR3 is TGTGCCAGCAGCTGGACTAGCGGGGGTACTACAGATACGCAGTATTTT. It translates to CASSWTSGGTTDTQYF.

The rearrangement links TRBV25-1 to TRBJ1-2; no reliable D call. This CDR3 contains 14 residues. Deletions cut 0 bases from V and 1 base from J, with 6 bases between. CDR1 and CDR2 (germline): MGHDK, SYGVNS. As DNA, the CDR3 is TGTGCCAGCAGTGAATATTCAGTTAACTATGGCTACACCTTC. Amino acids: CASSEYSVNYGYTF.

This chain uses TRBV28 with TRBJ2-5, with 11 positions matching TRBD2. This CDR3 is built from 14 residues. Trimming removed 6 bases from V and 2 bases from J; junction bases left unmatched: 2. Germline CDR1 and CDR2: MDHEN and SYDVKM. Here the CDR3 reads CASSRLAGQETQYF. CDR3 coding DNA: TGTGCCAGCAGCAGACTAGCGGGACAAGAGACCCAGTACTTC.

This clone has only one observation. This chain connects TRBV14 to TRBJ2-1, with TRBD2 as a possible D gene (6 bases). The length of the CDR3 is 16 residues. Germline V gives CDR1 SGHDN, CDR2 FVKESK. V was cut by 2 bases and J by 4 bases, with 15 bases left in between. CDR3 bases: TGTGCCAGCAGCCAACTTGCGGGGACGTATTACAATGAGCAGTTCTTC. It encodes CASSQLAGTYYNEQFF.